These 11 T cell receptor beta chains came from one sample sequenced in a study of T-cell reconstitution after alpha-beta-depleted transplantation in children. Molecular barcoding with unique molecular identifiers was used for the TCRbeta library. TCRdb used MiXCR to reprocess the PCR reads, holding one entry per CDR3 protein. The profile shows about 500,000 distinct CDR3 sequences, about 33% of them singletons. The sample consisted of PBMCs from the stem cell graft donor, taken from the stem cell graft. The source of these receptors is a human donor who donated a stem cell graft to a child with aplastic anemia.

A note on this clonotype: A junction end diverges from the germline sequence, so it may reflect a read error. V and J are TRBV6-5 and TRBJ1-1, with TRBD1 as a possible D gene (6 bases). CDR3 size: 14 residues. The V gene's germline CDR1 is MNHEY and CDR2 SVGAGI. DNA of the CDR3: TGTGCCAGCAGTTACTCGGGGGACGGGGGGCGGTCGAACTTT. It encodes CASSYSGDGGRSNF.

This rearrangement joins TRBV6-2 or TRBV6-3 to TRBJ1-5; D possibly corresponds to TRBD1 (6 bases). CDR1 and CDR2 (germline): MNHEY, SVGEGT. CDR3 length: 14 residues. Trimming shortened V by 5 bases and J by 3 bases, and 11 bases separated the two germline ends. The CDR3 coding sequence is TGTGCCAGCAGTCGACAGGAATCCAATCAGCCCCAGCATTTT. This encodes CASSRQESNQPQHF.

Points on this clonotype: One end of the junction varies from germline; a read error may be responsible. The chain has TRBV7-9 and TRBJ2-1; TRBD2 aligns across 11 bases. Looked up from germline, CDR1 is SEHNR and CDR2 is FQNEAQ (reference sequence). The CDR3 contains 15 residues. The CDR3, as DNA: TGTGCCAGCAGCTTAGTGGGGACTAGCGGCCTACTGGCGGTCTTC. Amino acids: CASSLVGTSGLLAVF.

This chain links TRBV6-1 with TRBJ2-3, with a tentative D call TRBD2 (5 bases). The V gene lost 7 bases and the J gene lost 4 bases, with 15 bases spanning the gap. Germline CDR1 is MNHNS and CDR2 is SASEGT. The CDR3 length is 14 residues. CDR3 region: CASNARRSADTQYF. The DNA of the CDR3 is TGTGCCAGCAATGCTAGGAGGAGCGCAGATACGCAGTATTTT.

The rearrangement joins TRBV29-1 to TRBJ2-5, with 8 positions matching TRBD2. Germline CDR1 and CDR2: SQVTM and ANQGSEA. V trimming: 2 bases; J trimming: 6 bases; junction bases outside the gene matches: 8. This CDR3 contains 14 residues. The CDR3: CSVEIRGLVQTQYF. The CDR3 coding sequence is TGCAGCGTTGAAATTAGGGGACTAGTCCAGACCCAGTACTTC.

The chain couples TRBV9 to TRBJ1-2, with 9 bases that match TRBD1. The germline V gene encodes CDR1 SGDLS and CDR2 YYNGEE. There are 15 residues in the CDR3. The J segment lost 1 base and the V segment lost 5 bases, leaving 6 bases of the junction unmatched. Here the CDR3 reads CASSLQGAGNYGYTF. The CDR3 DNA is TGTGCCAGCAGTTTACAGGGGGCTGGTAACTATGGCTACACCTTC.

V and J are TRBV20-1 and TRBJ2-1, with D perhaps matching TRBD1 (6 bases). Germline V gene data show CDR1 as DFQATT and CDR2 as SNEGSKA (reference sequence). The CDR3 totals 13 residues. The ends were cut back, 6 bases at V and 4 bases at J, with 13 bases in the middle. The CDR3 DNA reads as TGCAGTGCCACACAGGACAGTTACAATGAGCAGTTCTTC. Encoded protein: CSATQDSYNEQFF.

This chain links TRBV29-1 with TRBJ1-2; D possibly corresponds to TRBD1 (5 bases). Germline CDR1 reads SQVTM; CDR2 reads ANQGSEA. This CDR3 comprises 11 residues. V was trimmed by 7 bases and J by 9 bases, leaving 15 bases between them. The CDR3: CSASDSRRYTF. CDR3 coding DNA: TGCAGCGCTTCCGACAGTAGACGCTACACCTTC.

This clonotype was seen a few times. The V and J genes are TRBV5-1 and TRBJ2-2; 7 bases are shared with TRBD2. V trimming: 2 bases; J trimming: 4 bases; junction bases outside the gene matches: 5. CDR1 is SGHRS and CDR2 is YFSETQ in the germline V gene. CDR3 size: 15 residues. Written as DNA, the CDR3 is TGCGCCAGCAGCTTCCCTAGCGGCGCCACCGGGGAGCTGTTTTTT. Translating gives CASSFPSGATGELFF.

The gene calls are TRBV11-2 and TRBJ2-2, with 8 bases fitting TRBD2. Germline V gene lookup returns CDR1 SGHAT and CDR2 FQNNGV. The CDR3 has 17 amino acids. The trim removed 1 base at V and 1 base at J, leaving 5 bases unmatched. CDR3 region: CASSLGAGRGNTGELFF. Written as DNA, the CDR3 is TGTGCCAGCAGCTTAGGGGCCGGGAGGGGGAACACCGGGGAGCTGTTTTTT.

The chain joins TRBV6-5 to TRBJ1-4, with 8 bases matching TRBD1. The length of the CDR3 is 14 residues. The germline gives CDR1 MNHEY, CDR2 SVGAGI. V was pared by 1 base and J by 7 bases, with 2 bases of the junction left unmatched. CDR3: CASSYLDRVEKLFF. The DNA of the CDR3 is TGTGCCAGCAGTTACTTGGACAGGGTTGAAAAACTGTTTTTT.